This TCR beta chain is drawn from a study of T-cell reconstitution after alpha-beta-depleted transplantation in children. Findings and caveats of the study: In patients about two months after transplant, alpha-beta T cells reportedly arose from several hundred expanded graft clones. Surviving thymic progenitors and recipient T cells were the source of high TCRbeta diversity at day 60 in some patients.

V lost 2 bases and J lost 5; bases outside the gene matches: 5. Germline V lookup: CDR1 MNHEY, CDR2 SMNVEV (reference sequence). The CDR3 length is 15 residues. Unique molecular identifiers were incorporated into the prepared TCRbeta library. One entry per CDR3 protein results from TCRdb running MiXCR on the PCR reads. The table records a few hundred thousand distinct CDR3 sequences, 25% to 30% of them present only once. This clonotype was seen only a few times. The target antigen is unknown. The chain employs TRBV27 and TRBJ2-3; 9 positions agree with TRBD2. This specimen consisted of PBMCs, obtained before TCRalphabeta/CD19-depleted stem cell transplant. The receptor was derived from a boy less than two years old with Wiskott-Aldrich syndrome, due to receive a stem cell transplant. DNA of the CDR3: TGTGCCAGCAGTTTACAGCGGGAGGAACTAGATACGCAGTATTTT. It yields the protein CASSLQREELDTQYF.